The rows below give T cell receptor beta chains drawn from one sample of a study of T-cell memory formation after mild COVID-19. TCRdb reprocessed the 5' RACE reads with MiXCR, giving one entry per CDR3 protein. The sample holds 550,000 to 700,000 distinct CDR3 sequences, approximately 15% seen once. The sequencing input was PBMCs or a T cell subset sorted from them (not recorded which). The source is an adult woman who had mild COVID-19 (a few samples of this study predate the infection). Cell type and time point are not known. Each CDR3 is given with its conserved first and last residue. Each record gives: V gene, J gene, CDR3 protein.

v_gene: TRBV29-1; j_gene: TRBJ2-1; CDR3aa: CSLLEGGYSYNEQFF
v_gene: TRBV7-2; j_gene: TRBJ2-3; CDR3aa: CASSLEGSRGDTQYF
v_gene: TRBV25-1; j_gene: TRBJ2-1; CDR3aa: CASSYSGTGHNEQFF
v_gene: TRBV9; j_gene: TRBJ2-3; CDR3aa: CASSVPGQGGTSSTDTQYF
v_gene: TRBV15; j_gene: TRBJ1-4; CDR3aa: CATSRDSLATNEKLFF
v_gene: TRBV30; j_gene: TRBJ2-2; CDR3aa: CAWTYPPRAGRTGELFF
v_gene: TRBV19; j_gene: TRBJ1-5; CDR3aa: CALGTGFQQPQHF
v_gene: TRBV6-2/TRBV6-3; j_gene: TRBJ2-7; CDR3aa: CASGPNPYEQYF
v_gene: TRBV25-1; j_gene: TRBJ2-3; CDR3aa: CASSEYGVGTDTQYF
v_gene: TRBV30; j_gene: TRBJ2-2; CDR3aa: CAWRWLAGDTGELFF